The rows below give T cell receptor beta chains drawn from one sample of a study of blood T cells in healthy people across ages. TCRdb recomputed calls from the 5' RACE reads with MiXCR, one row per CDR3 protein. This table holds around 990,000 distinct CDR3 sequences, around two fifths found once. Sample: blood. Receptors were obtained from a man between 18 and 35 years old in good health. Each CDR3 is given with its conserved first and last residue. A D gene is named only where the DNA matches it firmly. Some rows mark clone size as missing; the rest say once, few, many or name a class of expanded clone.

>TRBD1|TRBV6-2/TRBV6-3|TRBJ2-7|.
CASSGQGARYEQYF
TGTGCCAGCAGTGGACAGGGTGCCCGATACGAGCAGTACTTC
>.|TRBV29-1|TRBJ2-7|many
CSVARRKSEQYF
TGCAGCGTTGCCCGCAGGAAAAGCGAGCAGTACTTC
>.|TRBV6-2/TRBV6-3|TRBJ1-5|.
CASSYSGLRPQHF
TGTGCCAGCAGTTACTCGGGTCTTCGGCCCCAGCATTTT
>TRBD1|TRBV20-1|TRBJ1-5|.
CSAIGTGAYQPQHF
TGCAGTGCTATCGGGACAGGGGCTTATCAGCCCCAGCATTTT
>TRBD2|TRBV4-3|TRBJ2-3|few
CASSLKPGGLADTQYF
TGCGCCAGCAGCCTAAAACCGGGGGGGCTCGCAGATACGCAGTATTTT
>.|TRBV14|TRBJ2-2|.
CASSQEYSTGELFF
TGTGCCAGCAGCCAAGAGTACAGCACCGGGGAGCTGTTTTTT
>.|TRBV10-3|TRBJ1-2|many
CAISGQFSHGYTF
TGTGCCATCAGTGGACAGTTTTCCCATGGCTACACCTTC
>.|TRBV5-1|TRBJ2-7|many
CASSLDRYEQYF
TGCGCCAGCAGCTTGGACAGATACGAGCAGTACTTC
>.|TRBV5-6|TRBJ2-3|.
CASSRGGSGTDTQYF
TGTGCCAGCAGTAGGGGGGGCTCGGGCACAGATACGCAGTATTTT
>TRBD1|TRBV20-1|TRBJ2-4|.
CSARLQGGIQYF
TGCAGTGCTAGACTACAGGGGGGCATTCAGTACTTC
>.|TRBV10-3|TRBJ1-2|.
CVISESGEIRGYTF
TGTGTCATCAGTGAGTCCGGGGAAATTCGGGGCTACACCTTC
>.|TRBV2|TRBJ2-1|many
CASSRREQFF
TGTGCCAGCAGTCGGCGGGAGCAGTTCTTC
>.|TRBV29-1|TRBJ2-1|.
CSVAPRLVSNEQFF
TGCAGCGTGGCTCCGAGGCTAGTCAGCAATGAGCAGTTCTTC
>.|TRBV20-1|TRBJ1-5|.
CSARISGLLVGPQHF
TGCAGTGCTAGAATTTCGGGCCTACTGGTAGGGCCCCAGCATTTT
>TRBD1|TRBV10-3|TRBJ2-5|.
CAISVDRVHETQYF
TGTGCCATCAGCGTGGACAGGGTTCACGAGACCCAGTACTTC
>.|TRBV12-3/TRBV12-4|TRBJ1-2|few
CASSLGAARVYGYTF
TGTGCCAGCAGTTTAGGCGCGGCCAGGGTTTATGGCTACACCTTC
>.|TRBV7-8|TRBJ1-2|few
CASSLGTEANYGYTF
TGTGCCAGCAGCTTAGGGACGGAAGCTAACTATGGCTACACCTTC
>.|TRBV4-3|TRBJ2-1|.
CASAKEQDNEQFF
TGCGCCAGCGCCAAGGAGCAGGACAATGAGCAGTTCTTC
>.|TRBV25-1|TRBJ1-2|few
CASSESPGAPYGYTF
TGTGCCAGCAGTGAATCCCCCGGGGCCCCTTATGGCTACACCTTC
>.|TRBV18|TRBJ1-4|few
CASAPPGLRSEKLFF
TGTGCCAGCGCACCTCCGGGCCTCCGGTCAGAAAAACTGTTTTTT
>.|TRBV30|TRBJ1-2|.
CAWIKLGANYGYTF
TGTGCCTGGATCAAGCTCGGCGCTAACTATGGCTACACCTTC
>TRBD2|TRBV20-1|TRBJ2-7|.
CSALREDSYEQYF
TGCAGTGCCCTTCGGGAGGACTCCTACGAGCAGTACTTC
>.|TRBV6-2/TRBV6-3|TRBJ2-2|.
CASRTDPNTGELFF
TGTGCCAGCCGGACGGACCCGAACACCGGGGAGCTGTTTTTT
>TRBD1|TRBV7-2|TRBJ2-5|.
CASSVDRVQETQYF
TGTGCCAGCAGCGTAGACAGGGTCCAAGAGACCCAGTACTTC
>.|TRBV3-1|TRBJ2-3|.
CASSQVGEADTQYF
TGTGCCAGCAGCCAAGTCGGGGAAGCAGATACGCAGTATTTT
>.|TRBV29-1|TRBJ1-5|few
CSVAESSNQPQHF
TGCAGCGTTGCAGAGAGTAGCAATCAGCCCCAGCATTTT
>.|TRBV9|TRBJ1-2|few
CAGEDGYTF
TGTGCCGGGGAGGATGGCTACACCTTC
>.|TRBV9|TRBJ2-1|few
CASSILAGIEYNEQFF
TGTGCCAGCAGCATACTCGCGGGGATTGAATACAATGAGCAGTTCTTC
>.|TRBV7-2|TRBJ1-1|.
CASSLEGGLWDTEAFF
TGTGCCAGCAGCTTAGAGGGCGGCCTGTGGGACACTGAAGCTTTCTTT
>.|TRBV12-3/TRBV12-4|TRBJ1-2|few
CASSGPARVEGYTF
TGTGCCAGCAGCGGCCCCGCCCGGGTGGAAGGCTACACCTTC